This passage covers 8 T cell receptor beta chains from one sample sequenced in a study of Graves' ophthalmopathy and Graves' hyperthyroidism. CDR3 regions of TCR beta were amplified from RNA transcripts. HTBI primers served in a first-round RT-PCR, which a second-round multiplex PCR followed. TCRdb independently ran MiXCR on the multiplex PCR reads; one entry per CDR3 protein. The repertoire holds 200,000 to 250,000 distinct CDR3 sequences, with around 50% as singletons. Material for sequencing was peripheral blood. These receptors were obtained from an adult man with Graves' ophthalmopathy.

The chain joins TRBV5-8 to TRBJ1-1; D gene unclear. Germline assignment: CDR1 SGHTS and CDR2 YDEGEE. Trimming removed 4 bases from V and 8 bases from J, with 15 bases in between. This CDR3 contains 13 residues. CDR3 residues: CASSRTLAGEAFF. Here the CDR3 DNA reads TGTGCCAGCAGCCGAACGCTTGCGGGGGAAGCTTTCTTT.

This clonotype has just a few counts. V gene TRBV29-1 combines with J gene TRBJ1-1; D unresolved. This CDR3 region has 13 residues. Germline assignment: CDR1 SQVTM and CDR2 ANQGSEA. The V gene lost 5 bases and the J gene lost 0 bases, with 10 bases spanning the gap. As DNA, the CDR3 is TGCAGCGTTTGGCCGGAGGTGAACACTGAAGCTTTCTTT. Protein: CSVWPEVNTEAFF. Based on the CDR3 plus reference TRBV29-1 and TRBJ1-1, the full variable domain is SAVISQKPSRDICQRGTSLTIQCQVDSQVTMMFWYRQQPGQSLTLIATANQGSEATYESGFVIDKFPISRPNLTFSTLTVSNMSPEDSSIYLCSVWPEVNTEAFFGQGTRLTVV.

This clonotype came up once. The V and J genes are TRBV24-1 and TRBJ2-2; D call uncertain. V lost 6 bases and J 5 bases, leaving 18 bases between the germline ends. This CDR3 has 16 residues. The germline V gene has CDR1 KGHDR and CDR2 SFDVKD. CDR3 protein: CATSTRTGWLTGELFF. In DNA form, the CDR3 reads TGTGCCACCAGTACCAGGACCGGCTGGTTGACCGGGGAGCTGTTTTTT.

J is TRBJ2-7 and V is TRBV7-3, with 9 bases identical to TRBD1. With 5 bases clipped from V and 8 bases from J, the junction kept 10 bases outside the gene matches. This CDR3 has 14 residues. Germline CDR1 SGHTA, CDR2 FQGTGA. Written as DNA, the CDR3 is TGTGCCAGCAGCCCGCCCGGGACAGGGAATCAGCAGTACTTC. Protein product: CASSPPGTGNQQYF.

The chain uses TRBV7-3 and TRBJ2-5; tentatively, D is TRBD2 (7 bases). The CDR3 runs to 16 residues. Germline values: CDR1 SGHTA, CDR2 FQGTGA. Deletions cut 2 bases from V and 5 bases from J, with 18 bases between. CDR3 residues: CASSLLGSGGGETQYF. The CDR3 coding sequence is TGTGCCAGCAGCTTACTCGGTTCGGGGGGCGGGGAGACCCAGTACTTC.

To note about this clonotype: A read error may produce the germline difference seen at one junction end. The rearrangement uses TRBV29-1 and TRBJ1-5, with D possibly being TRBD1 (5 bases). The CDR3 extends over 11 amino acids. Germline CDR1 SQVTM, CDR2 ANQGSEA. CDR3 region: CSVEFEGLAVF. CDR3 bases: TGCAGCGTTGAATTCGAGGGACTGGCGGTTTTT. Full variable domain (remainder filled in from reference TRBV29-1 and TRBJ1-5): SAVISQKPSRDICQRGTSLTIQCQVDSQVTMMFWYRQQPGQSLTLIATANQGSEATYESGFVIDKFPISRPNLTFSTLTVSNMSPEDSSIYLCSVEFEGLAVFGDGTRLSIL.

The chain combines TRBV12-5 with TRBJ2-2; D uncertain. The CDR3 covers 14 residues. In germline, CDR1 is LGHNT, CDR2 FRNRAP. Trimming removed 0 bases at V and 3 bases at J, with 5 bases between. The CDR3 bases are TGTGCTAGTGGTTTGGTCGTGGACACCGGGGAGCTGTTTTTT. Protein product: CASGLVVDTGELFF.

In its sample, this clonotype was seen a few times. The genes are TRBV19 and TRBJ1-2, with D perhaps matching TRBD1 (5 bases). Trimming removed 5 bases at V and 4 bases at J, with 17 bases between. This CDR3 is built from 15 residues. Germline V gene lookup returns CDR1 LNHDA and CDR2 SQIVND (reference sequence). Here the CDR3 reads CASSGDRGEAYGYTF. The CDR3 DNA reads TGTGCCAGTAGTGGCGACAGAGGTGAGGCCTATGGCTACACCTTC.